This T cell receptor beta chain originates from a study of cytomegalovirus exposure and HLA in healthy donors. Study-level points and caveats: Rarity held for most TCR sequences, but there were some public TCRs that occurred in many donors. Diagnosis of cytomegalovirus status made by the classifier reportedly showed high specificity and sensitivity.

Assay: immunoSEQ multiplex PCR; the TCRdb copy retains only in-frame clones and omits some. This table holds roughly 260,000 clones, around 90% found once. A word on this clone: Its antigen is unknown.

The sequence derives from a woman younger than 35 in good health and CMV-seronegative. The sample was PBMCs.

CDR3 residues: CASSRQGGYEQYF. The CDR3, as DNA: TGTGCCAGCAGCCGCCAGGGGGGCTACGAGCAGTACTTC. The chain carries TRBV9 and TRBJ2-7; maybe TRBD1 (7 bases). Germline V gene lookup returns CDR1 SGDLS and CDR2 YYNGEE. V was clipped by 4 bases and J by 3 bases, with 11 bases between them. This CDR3 contains 13 residues.